Each of the 24 T cell receptor beta chains below was sequenced from the same sample in a study of T cells in Graves' hyperthyroidism and ophthalmopathy. Amplification of TCR beta CDR3 regions was performed using RNA transcripts as template. The TCR CDR3 first-round RT-PCR relied on the HTBI primer set. TCRdb re-derived calls from the multiplex PCR reads in MiXCR, one entry per CDR3 protein. The sample lists under 700,000 distinct CDR3 sequences; over 15% were seen once. The sample comprised blood. Receptors were obtained from a woman younger than 30 with Graves' hyperthyroidism.

This clonotype was counted many times. This sequence joins TRBV11-2 and TRBJ1-1, with 10 bases lining up with TRBD1. V was pared by 1 base and J by 6 bases, with 8 bases of the junction left unmatched. The CDR3 extends over 16 amino acids. CDR1 is SGHAT, CDR2 FQNNGV, per germline. CDR3 in amino acids: CASSLAPKTGGAEAFF. CDR3 bases: TGTGCCAGCAGCTTAGCCCCTAAGACAGGGGGCGCTGAAGCTTTCTTT.

At least ten counts were recorded for this clonotype. The chain is built from TRBV12-3 or TRBV12-4 and TRBJ2-3, with 9 bases fitting TRBD2. CDR3 length equals 17 residues. The V and J ends lost 3 bases and 0 bases, in that order; junction bases with no gene match: 7. The chain's CDR3 is CASSFKASGVSTDTQYF. DNA of the CDR3: TGTGCCAGCAGTTTTAAGGCTAGCGGGGTTAGCACAGATACGCAGTATTTT.

This clonotype was seen a handful of times. The chain uses TRBV10-3 and TRBJ1-2; a weak D match, TRBD1 (5 bases). The V end lost 4 bases, the J end lost 6 bases, and 12 bases lay between the germline ends. CDR1 is ENHRY and CDR2 is SYGVKD in the germline V gene. The CDR3 has 13 amino acids. The chain's CDR3 is CAISVDTGNGYTF. Here the CDR3 DNA reads TGTGCCATCAGTGTGGACACAGGTAATGGCTACACCTTC.

This clonotype was counted ten times or more. The chain carries TRBV15 and TRBJ2-5; 9 bases line up with TRBD1. Germline CDR1 reads LNHNV; CDR2 reads YYDKDF (reference sequence). The CDR3 is made up of 18 amino acids. The V and J ends lost 1 base and 6 bases, in that order; junction bases with no gene match: 15. DNA of the CDR3: TGTGCCACCAGCAGAGCGGGACAGGGCACGTCCGCGTGGCAGACCCAGTACTTC. Encoded protein: CATSRAGQGTSAWQTQYF.

This clonotype was found many times. The rearrangement joins TRBV13 to TRBJ2-7; maybe TRBD1 (6 bases). The V gene's germline CDR1 is PRHDT and CDR2 FYEKMQ (reference sequence). V was shortened by 5 bases and J by 8 bases, with 16 bases between the two germline ends. CDR3 length equals 13 residues. Written as DNA, the CDR3 is TGTGCCAGCAGCACTAACAGGGCCCGACAGCAGTACTTC. It translates to CASSTNRARQQYF.

This clonotype was seen a few times. The genes are TRBV6-5 and TRBJ2-5; 9 bases match TRBD1. This CDR3 is built from 14 residues. Germline V gene data show CDR1 as MNHEY and CDR2 as SVGAGI. V was pared by 2 bases and J by 5 bases, with 3 bases of the junction left unmatched. The CDR3 is CASSYGDRAETQYF. In nucleotides, the CDR3 is TGTGCCAGCAGTTACGGGGACAGGGCGGAGACCCAGTACTTC.

With respect to this clonotype: A much larger clone lies a single base off, so this may be a read error. The chain is built from TRBV2 and TRBJ1-2; 9 bases fit TRBD1. The CDR3 has 14 residues. CDR1 SNHLY and CDR2 FYNNEI come from the germline V gene. CDR3 DNA: TGTGTCAGCACCCAAGGGACAGGGAACTATGGCTACACCTTC. Translating it yields CVSTQGTGNYGYTF.

The chain joins TRBV11-2 to TRBJ2-7; perhaps D is TRBD1 or TRBD2 (6 bases each). V lost 6 bases and J lost 11, with 17 bases in between. CDR3 length: 12 amino acids. Germline loops: CDR1 SGHAT, CDR2 FQNNGV. The CDR3 is CASRRGAGEEYF. The CDR3, as DNA: TGTGCCAGCAGGAGGGGGGCGGGTGAGGAGTACTTC.

This clonotype has at least ten counts. This chain uses TRBV7-2 with TRBJ1-1, with D possibly TRBD1 on 6 matching bases. V was clipped by 0 bases and J by 4 bases, with 9 bases between them. The CDR3 spans 14 residues. CDR1 SGHTA and CDR2 FQGNSA come from the germline V gene. CDR3 amino acids: CASSLAQGGTEAFF. The CDR3 nucleotides are TGTGCCAGCAGCTTAGCACAGGGTGGCACTGAAGCTTTCTTT. The complete variable domain, with remaining parts taken from reference TRBV7-2 and TRBJ1-1, reads GAGVSQSPSNKVTEKGKDVELRCDPISGHTALYWYRQSLGQGLEFLIYFQGNSAPDKSGLPSDRFSAERTGGSVSTLTIQRTQQEDSAVYLCASSLAQGGTEAFFGQGTRLTVV.

This clonotype has ten or more counts. The rearrangement links TRBV20-1 to TRBJ2-1, with D perhaps matching TRBD2 (5 bases). Per the germline V gene, CDR1 is DFQATT and CDR2 is SNEGSKA (reference sequence). CDR3 length: 12 amino acids. CDR3 DNA sequence: TGCAGGACAAAAAGAGGGCTAGATGAGCAGTTCTTC. Translating it yields CRTKRGLDEQFF.

The chain carries TRBV6-1 and TRBJ2-2; TRBD2 agrees at 13 bases. After removal of 5 bases from V and 6 bases from J, the junction contained 9 bases not matched to a gene. The CDR3 sequence is 17 residues long. Germline V CDR1 and CDR2: MNHNS, SASEGT. The CDR3 DNA reads TGTGCCAGCAGTTCCCTAACTAGCGGGAGGGCCTCCGGGGAGCTGTTTTTT. This codes for CASSSLTSGRASGELFF.

A note on this clonotype: With a much larger clone just one base away, this may be a read error. The V and J genes are TRBV19 and TRBJ1-1, with D unclear. The CDR3 covers 15 residues. Germline loops: CDR1 LNHDA, CDR2 SQIVND (reference sequence). The ends were cut back, 4 bases at V and 0 bases at J, with 12 bases in the middle. CDR3 coding DNA: TGTGCCAGTAGTAACCAAACCTTCATGAACACTGAAGCTTTCTTT. This codes for CASSNQTFMNTEAFF.

This clonotype was detected ten times or more. This rearrangement joins TRBV2 to TRBJ2-1; D is unresolved. V lost 7 bases and J lost 0, with 10 bases in between. The germline V gene has CDR1 SNHLY and CDR2 FYNNEI. CDR3 length: 14 amino acids. The CDR3 DNA reads as TGTGCCAGCAACGGCGGTAGCTCCTACAATGAGCAGTTCTTC. This encodes CASNGGSSYNEQFF.

This clonotype was recorded many times. The gene calls are TRBV20-1 and TRBJ2-1; TRBD2 matches at 7 bases. This CDR3 is 13 amino acids long. The germline gives CDR1 DFQATT, CDR2 SNEGSKA (reference sequence). Trimming took 6 bases from V and 1 from J; bases not matched to a gene: 3. This CDR3 reads CSAGTKSYNEQFF. CDR3 bases: TGCAGTGCCGGGACTAAATCCTACAATGAGCAGTTCTTC.

At least ten counts were recorded for this clonotype. J is TRBJ2-7 and V is TRBV11-3; possibly TRBD2 for D (5 bases). The germline V gene encodes CDR1 SGHNT and CDR2 YENEEA. CDR3 length equals 14 residues. V lost 3 bases to trimming and J lost 0 bases, with 9 bases between them. CDR3 amino acids: CASSLDFSSYEQYF. CDR3 coding DNA: TGTGCCAGCAGCTTGGACTTTAGCTCCTACGAGCAGTACTTC.

This clonotype was counted only a few times. The chain joins TRBV3-1 to TRBJ2-2; 8 bases match TRBD1. CDR1 and CDR2 from the germline V gene are LGHDT and YNNKEL (reference sequence). V lost 3 bases to trimming and J lost 4 bases; unmatched junction nucleotides: 4. CDR3 size: 15 residues. This CDR3 reads CASSQDTGGTGELFF. In DNA form, the CDR3 reads TGTGCCAGCAGCCAGGACACAGGGGGCACCGGGGAGCTGTTTTTT.

This clonotype occurred a few times. The chain has TRBV19 and TRBJ2-1; D uncertain. V was shortened by 10 bases and J by 4 bases, with 11 bases between the two germline ends. The CDR3 spans 12 residues. Germline V lookup: CDR1 LNHDA, CDR2 SQIVND (reference sequence). CDR3 sequence (DNA): TGTGCCACCGTTAAAGGGTACAATGAGCAGTTCTTC. Translating it yields CATVKGYNEQFF.

V and J are TRBV11-2 and TRBJ2-7, with D perhaps TRBD1 or TRBD2 (6 bases each). The CDR3 consists of 16 residues. V dropped 5 bases and J dropped 5 bases, with 22 bases sitting between them. Germline assignment: CDR1 SGHAT and CDR2 FQNNGV. In nucleotides, the CDR3 is TGTGCCAGCAGCCCCCGACGGAGGGGGGTGGGGCACGAGCAGTACTTC. Amino acids: CASSPRRRGVGHEQYF. Filled out from reference TRBV11-2 and TRBJ2-7, the complete variable domain reads EAGVAQSPRYKIIEKRQSVAFWCNPISGHATLYWYQQILGQGPKLLIQFQNNGVVDDSQLPKDRFSAERLKGVDSTLKIQPAKLEDSAVYLCASSPRRRGVGHEQYFGPGTRLTVT.

With regard to this clonotype: Since a much larger clone is just one base distant, this may be a read error. This chain connects TRBV7-9 to TRBJ1-2; 8 bases align to TRBD1. CDR3 length equals 14 residues. CDR1 SEHNR and CDR2 FQNEAQ come from the germline V gene (reference sequence). CDR3 sequence (DNA): TGTGCCAGCAGCGGCCACAGGGGGGTTGATGGCCACACCTTC. The encoded protein is CASSGHRGVDGHTF.

Regarding this clonotype: This clone may be a read error of a much larger clone one base away. Likely a read error: the CDR3 ends without its conserved phenylalanine or tryptophan. The chain is built from TRBV3-1 and TRBJ2-5; 11 positions match TRBD1. The germline V gene encodes CDR1 LGHDT and CDR2 YNNKEL (reference sequence). The CDR3 consists of 15 residues. V trimming: 1 base; J trimming: 3 bases; junction bases outside the gene matches: 1. DNA for the CDR3: TGTGCCAGCAGCCAAGGGACAGGGGGCGAAGAGACCCAGTACCTC. Its translation: CASSQGTGGEETQYL.

This clonotype was seen ten or more times. This sequence joins TRBV6-1 and TRBJ2-1; 10 bases are a match to TRBD1. CDR3 length: 16 residues. V shed 5 bases and J 4 bases; nucleotides not matched to a gene: 8. The germline V gene encodes CDR1 MNHNS and CDR2 SASEGT. The CDR3 bases are TGTGCCAGCAGTTTCGCCGGGACAGGGGTGTACAATGAGCAGTTCTTC. Protein sequence: CASSFAGTGVYNEQFF.

This clonotype occurred many times. The V gene is TRBV6-2 or TRBV6-3, the J gene TRBJ1-2, with 7 bases identical to TRBD1. Germline CDR1 and CDR2: MNHEY and SVGEGT. The CDR3 is 13 amino acids. The ends lost 2 bases at V and 7 bases at J; junction bases unmatched: 4. CDR3 protein: CASSYPRQGGYTF. The CDR3 region has the DNA TGTGCCAGCAGTTACCCCAGACAGGGTGGCTACACCTTC.

There are many counts of this clonotype. CDR3 sequence (DNA): TGTGCCAGCAGTGAGGACAGGGTGGGGACCGGGGAGCTGTTTTTT. Its translation is CASSEDRVGTGELFF. The gene calls are TRBV2 and TRBJ2-2, with 8 bases identical to TRBD1. This CDR3 spans 15 amino acids. With V trimmed by 3 bases and J by 5 bases, 5 bases remained unmatched. Germline lookup yields CDR1 SNHLY and CDR2 FYNNEI.

This clonotype appeared many times. J is TRBJ1-5 and V is TRBV12-3 or TRBV12-4; weak D call: TRBD1 (6 bases). Trimming removed 6 bases at V and 2 bases at J, with 14 bases between. This CDR3 region has 15 residues. DNA of the CDR3: TGTGCCAGCAGCCCTGGGGGCGGAGGCAATCAGCCCCAGCATTTT. It yields the protein CASSPGGGGNQPQHF.